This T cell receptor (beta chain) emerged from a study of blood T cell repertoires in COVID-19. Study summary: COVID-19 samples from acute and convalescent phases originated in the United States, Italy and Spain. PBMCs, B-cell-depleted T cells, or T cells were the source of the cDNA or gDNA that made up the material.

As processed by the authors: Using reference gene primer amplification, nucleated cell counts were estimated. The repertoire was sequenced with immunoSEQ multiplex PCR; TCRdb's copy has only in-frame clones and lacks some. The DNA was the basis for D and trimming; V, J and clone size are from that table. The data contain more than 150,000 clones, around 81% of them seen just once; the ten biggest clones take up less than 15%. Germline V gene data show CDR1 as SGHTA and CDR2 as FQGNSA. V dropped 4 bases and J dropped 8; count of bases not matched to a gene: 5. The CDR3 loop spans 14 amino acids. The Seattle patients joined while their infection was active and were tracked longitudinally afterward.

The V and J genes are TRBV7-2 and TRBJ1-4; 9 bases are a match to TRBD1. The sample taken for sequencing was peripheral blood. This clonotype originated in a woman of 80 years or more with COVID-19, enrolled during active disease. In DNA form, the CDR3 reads TGTGCCAGCAGCTGGGGACAGGGAAACGAAAAACTGTTTTTT. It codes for CASSWGQGNEKLFF.